This T cell receptor (beta chain) was documented in a study of cytomegalovirus exposure and HLA in healthy donors. V was pared by 7 bases and J by 0 bases, with 9 bases of the junction left unmatched. The CDR3 runs 16 residues. Germline loops: CDR1 SEHNR, CDR2 FQNEAQ (reference sequence). The donors formed part of the roughly 110-subject validation cohort, distinct from the 666-subject first cohort. Some clones are missing from TCRdb's copy, which holds only in-frame ones; the method was immunoSEQ multiplex PCR. This table has about 140,000 clones, roughly nine tenths appearing once. Study-level points and caveats: According to a later analysis, TCR clusters from the first cohort tended to co-occur in the roughly 110 validation repertoires. The authors listed 164 TCR beta chains as cytomegalovirus-associated.

Of note for this clone: Its antigen is unidentified.

The sequence derives from a man aged 18-30 years in good health and CMV-seronegative. The V and J genes are TRBV7-9 and TRBJ2-1; 7 bases map to TRBD1. Sequenced material: PBMCs. CDR3: CASTPLTGSSYNEQFF. DNA for the CDR3: TGTGCCAGCACCCCTTTGACAGGGAGCTCCTACAATGAGCAGTTCTTC.